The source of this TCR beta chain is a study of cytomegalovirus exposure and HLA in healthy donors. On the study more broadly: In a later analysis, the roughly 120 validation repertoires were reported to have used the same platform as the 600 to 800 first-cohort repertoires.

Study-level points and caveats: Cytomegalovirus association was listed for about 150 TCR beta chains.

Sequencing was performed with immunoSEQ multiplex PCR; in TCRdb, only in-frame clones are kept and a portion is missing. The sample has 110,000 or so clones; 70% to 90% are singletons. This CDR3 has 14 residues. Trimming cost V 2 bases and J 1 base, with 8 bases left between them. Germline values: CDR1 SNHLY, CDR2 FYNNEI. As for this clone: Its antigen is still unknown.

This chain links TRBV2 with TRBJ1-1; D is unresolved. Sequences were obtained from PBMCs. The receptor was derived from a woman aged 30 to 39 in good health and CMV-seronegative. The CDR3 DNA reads TGTGCCAGCAGTGAAATGACATCGAACACTGAAGCTTTCTTT. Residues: CASSEMTSNTEAFF.